This is a list of T cell receptor beta chains from one sample in a study of control samples from healthy donors and cancer patients. The repertoire was sequenced with immunoSEQ multiplex PCR; TCRdb's copy has only in-frame clones and lacks some. Counted here are around 100,000 clones, 85% to 90% occurring once; the ten biggest clones make up approximately 20%. Material: PBMCs. These receptors were obtained from a man aged 55 to 70 with lung cancer. Each CDR3 is given without its conserved first and last residue. Size is stated for part of the rows, as once, few or many counts, or as a class when the clone is expanded.

size: .
V: TRBV5-5
J: TRBJ2-1
CDR3: ASSLGGASYNEQF

size: .
V: TRBV7-9
J: TRBJ2-3
CDR3: ASSLLGYDRADTQY

size: .
V: TRBV24-1
J: TRBJ1-1
CDR3: ATSPIDGPTEAF

size: .
V: TRBV10-1
J: TRBJ1-6
CDR3: ASSERGNSPLH

size: .
V: TRBV2
J: TRBJ1-4
CDR3: ASRGTGDEKLF

size: .
V: TRBV21-1
J: TRBJ1-1
CDR3: ASSKEAGMNTEAF

size: .
V: TRBV5-1
J: TRBJ1-1
CDR3: ASNLEGAGEAF

size: .
V: TRBV18
J: TRBJ1-1
CDR3: ASSPIPMAGGTEAF

size: .
V: TRBV20-1
J: TRBJ1-2
CDR3: SATTGHGYT

size: .
V: TRBV7-9
J: TRBJ2-5
CDR3: ASSLVWIQETQY

size: .
V: TRBV6-1
J: TRBJ1-5
CDR3: ASSEEPTGNQPQH

size: .
V: TRBV3-1/TRBV3-2
J: TRBJ2-2
CDR3: ASSQYTGELF

size: few
V: TRBV5-1
J: TRBJ1-6
CDR3: ASSLSDGYPYNSPLH

size: .
V: TRBV3-1/TRBV3-2
J: TRBJ1-1
CDR3: ASSQAGGAEAF

size: .
V: TRBV7-8
J: TRBJ2-6
CDR3: ASSLEVRENVLT

size: .
V: TRBV7-3
J: TRBJ2-1
CDR3: ASSRNSASFLYNEQF

size: .
V: TRBV24-1
J: TRBJ2-5
CDR3: ATSARGLPEGDQY